This T cell receptor (beta chain) derives from a study of T cells in Graves' hyperthyroidism and ophthalmopathy. The TCR beta CDR3 regions underwent amplification using RNA transcripts as the source. First-round RT-PCR targeting the TCR CDR3 was performed with the HTBI primer set. TCRdb re-derived calls from the multiplex PCR reads in MiXCR, one entry per CDR3 protein. The sample lists around 520,000 distinct CDR3 sequences; approximately 15% were seen once. This clonotype was recorded a few times. The antigen is unknown. General study results and limits: In blood, most of the thyroid clonotypes expanded above 0.001 were also present.

Sequencing was done on a sample of blood. This clonotype was obtained from a young woman with Graves' hyperthyroidism.

The CDR3 protein is CASSPSDYNNQPQHF. The CDR3 region has the DNA TGTGCCAGCAGTCCCTCCGACTACAACAATCAGCCCCAGCATTTT. The rearrangement joins TRBV27 to TRBJ1-5; D gene uncertain. Trimming took off 5 bases at V and 3 bases at J, with 14 bases between the two ends. This CDR3 comprises 15 residues. Germline V CDR1 and CDR2: MNHEY, SMNVEV (reference sequence).